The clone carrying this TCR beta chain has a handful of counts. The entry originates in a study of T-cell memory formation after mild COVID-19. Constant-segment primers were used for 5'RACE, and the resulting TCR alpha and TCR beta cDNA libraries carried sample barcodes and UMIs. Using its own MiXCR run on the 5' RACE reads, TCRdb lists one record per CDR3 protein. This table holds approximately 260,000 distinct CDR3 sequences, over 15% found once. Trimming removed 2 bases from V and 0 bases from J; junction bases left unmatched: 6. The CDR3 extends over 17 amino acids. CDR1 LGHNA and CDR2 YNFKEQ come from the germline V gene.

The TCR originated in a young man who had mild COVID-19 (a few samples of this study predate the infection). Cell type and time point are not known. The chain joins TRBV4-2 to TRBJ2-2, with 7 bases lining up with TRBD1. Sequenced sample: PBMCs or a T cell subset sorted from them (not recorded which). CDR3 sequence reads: CASSQRTGATNTGELFF. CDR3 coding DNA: TGTGCCAGCAGCCAAAGGACAGGAGCTACGAACACCGGGGAGCTGTTTTTT.